Below, 29 T cell receptor beta chains from the same sample are listed, as sequenced in a study of cytomegalovirus exposure and HLA in healthy donors. TCRdb's table, derived via immunoSEQ multiplex PCR, lists solely in-frame clones and lacks some. The sample carries about 40,000 clones, 80% to 95% recorded once. Sequenced material: PBMCs. These receptors all come from a woman aged 18-30 years in good health and CMV-seronegative.

In DNA, the CDR3 is TGTGCCAGCAGTTTATACGGACAGGGACCCTACGAGCAGTACTTC. Protein sequence: CASSLYGQGPYEQYF. The chain employs TRBV28 and TRBJ2-7, with 8 bases matching TRBD1. CDR3 length: 15 residues. The trim removed 1 base at V and 2 bases at J, leaving 4 bases unmatched. Germline values: CDR1 MDHEN, CDR2 SYDVKM.

V usage is TRBV5-6 and J usage is TRBJ2-2; 8 positions match TRBD1. From germline, CDR1 is SGHDT and CDR2 YYEEEE. CDR3 length: 14 amino acids. J gave up 7 bases and V 0 bases, and 2 bases lay outside the gene matches. The CDR3 DNA sequence: TGTGCCAGCAGCTTGGCAGGGGGCGGCGGGGAGCTGTTTTTT. Translation gives CASSLAGGGGELFF. Full variable domain (rest looked up from reference TRBV5-6 and TRBJ2-2): DAGVTQSPTHLIKTRGQQVTLRCSPKSGHDTVSWYQQALGQGPQFIFQYYEEEERQRGNFPDRFSGHQFPNYSSELNVNALLLGDSALYLCASSLAGGGGELFFGEGSRLTVL.

V gene TRBV5-1 combines with J gene TRBJ1-3; D is unclear. CDR3 length equals 14 residues. V gave up 0 bases and J gave up 0 bases, with 4 bases separating them. Germline V gene sequence: CDR1 SGHRS, CDR2 YFSETQ. CDR3: CASSLGLSGNTIYF. CDR3 DNA sequence: TGCGCCAGCAGCTTGGGGCTCTCTGGAAACACCATATATTTT.

V gene TRBV2 combines with J gene TRBJ1-6; TRBD1 matches 7 bases. V was pared by 7 bases and J by 8 bases, with 5 bases of the junction left unmatched. This CDR3 has 13 residues. The germline V gene has CDR1 SNHLY and CDR2 FYNNEI. The CDR3 DNA follows: TGTGCCAGCACAGGACAGGTGGATTCACCCCTCCACTTT. Amino acid sequence: CASTGQVDSPLHF.

This chain joins TRBV7-3 and TRBJ1-1; TRBD1 matches 7 bases. The germline V gene encodes CDR1 SGHTA and CDR2 FQGTGA. V shed 2 bases, J shed 6 bases, and the junction held 3 bases outside the gene matches. The CDR3 has 13 residues. CDR3 in amino acids: CASSLRQGAEAFF. Written as DNA, the CDR3 is TGTGCCAGCAGCTTACGACAGGGAGCTGAAGCTTTCTTT.

The chain links TRBV7-9 to TRBJ2-4; 7 bases match TRBD1. The germline V gene has CDR1 SEHNR and CDR2 FQNEAQ (reference sequence). This CDR3 has 16 residues. Trimming at V came to 5 bases and at J to 3 bases, leaving 10 bases not matched to a gene. As DNA, the CDR3 is TGTGCCAGCAGCCCACAGGGGAGTAAGGACAAAAACATTCAGTACTTC. It translates to CASSPQGSKDKNIQYF.

V usage is TRBV6-1 and J usage is TRBJ1-1; no reliable D call. The germline V and J ends were trimmed by 5 bases and 4 bases, with 17 bases remaining between them. The germline CDR1 and CDR2 sequences are MNHNS and SASEGT. CDR3 length: 15 residues. DNA for the CDR3: TGTGCCAGCAGTTGGAGGGCCTCCGGCGGCACTGAAGCTTTCTTT. It encodes CASSWRASGGTEAFF.

The chain links TRBV28 to TRBJ1-1; the match to TRBD1 covers 11 bases. Trimming cost V 3 bases and J 4 bases; bases outside gene matches: 7. Germline V gene lookup returns CDR1 MDHEN and CDR2 SYDVKM. The CDR3 is made up of 16 amino acids. The CDR3 DNA is TGTGCCAGCAGTTTTGGGTCCGGGACAGGGGGCACTGAAGCTTTCTTT. Translating gives CASSFGSGTGGTEAFF.

The chain employs TRBV7-8 and TRBJ1-2; D is perhaps TRBD1 (6 bases). The germline CDR1 and CDR2 sequences are SGHVS and FQNEAQ. This CDR3 is built from 14 residues. The germline V and J ends were trimmed by 5 bases and 2 bases, with 12 bases remaining between them. The CDR3 DNA reads as TGTGCCAGCAGCCTTAGGGACAAGAACTATGGCTACACCTTC. Protein product: CASSLRDKNYGYTF.

This chain connects TRBV7-9 to TRBJ2-7, with a weak D call TRBD2 (5 bases). The V and J ends lost 4 bases and 3 bases respectively, with 13 bases between them. CDR1 and CDR2 (germline): SEHNR, FQNEAQ (reference sequence). The CDR3 is made up of 14 amino acids. Here the CDR3 DNA reads TGTGCCAGCAGCTGGAGGCTCATGGACTACGAGCAGTACTTC. Translating gives CASSWRLMDYEQYF.

The chain's CDR3 is CSVETPGSGYTF. As DNA, the CDR3 is TGCAGCGTTGAGACCCCCGGGAGCGGCTACACCTTC. The chain has TRBV29-1 and TRBJ1-2; D not certain. Trimming took 3 bases from V and 8 from J, leaving 13 bases between them. The CDR3 spans 12 residues. The germline V gene encodes CDR1 SQVTM and CDR2 ANQGSEA. Variable domain in full (rest from reference TRBV29-1 and TRBJ1-2): SAVISQKPSRDICQRGTSLTIQCQVDSQVTMMFWYRQQPGQSLTLIATANQGSEATYESGFVIDKFPISRPNLTFSTLTVSNMSPEDSSIYLCSVETPGSGYTFGSGTRLTVV.

The chain uses TRBV5-6 and TRBJ1-2; D gene uncertain. Germline CDR1 and CDR2: SGHDT and YYEEEE. Trimming pared 2 bases from V and 9 bases from J, leaving 17 bases between. This CDR3 spans 14 amino acids. The CDR3, as DNA: TGTGCCAGCAGCTTTGGTGGGGTTTCGGGGAGCTACACCTTC. Its translation: CASSFGGVSGSYTF.

This CDR3 reads CASNRNAGQSGYTF. CDR3 DNA sequence: TGTGCCAGCAACCGAAACGCGGGACAGAGTGGCTACACCTTC. The rearrangement uses TRBV6-6 and TRBJ1-2; TRBD1 aligns across 7 bases. Germline trimming cut 7 bases from V and 7 bases from J; bases unmatched to any gene: 12. The CDR3 consists of 14 residues. The germline CDR1 and CDR2 sequences are MNHNY and SVGAGI (reference sequence).

The chain couples TRBV29-1 to TRBJ2-5; D may be TRBD1 (5 bases). Germline CDR1 and CDR2: SQVTM and ANQGSEA. Trimming removed 5 bases from V and 1 base from J, with 14 bases in between. The CDR3 has 14 amino acids. CDR3 DNA: TGCAGCGTTTTAACCCAGGGCTTCCAAGAGACCCAGTACTTC. This gives the protein CSVLTQGFQETQYF.

The rearrangement links TRBV6-5 to TRBJ2-2; 11 nucleotides line up with TRBD1. V shed 6 bases, J shed 6 bases, and the junction held 3 bases outside the gene matches. The germline gives CDR1 MNHEY, CDR2 SVGAGI. The CDR3 is 14 amino acids. The CDR3, as DNA: TGTGCCAGCAGGGGACAGGGGGTGCCCGGGGAGCTGTTTTTT. Amino acid sequence: CASRGQGVPGELFF.

The V and J genes are TRBV6-6 and TRBJ1-6, with 9 bases fitting TRBD1. Germline V lookup: CDR1 MNHNY, CDR2 SVGAGI (reference sequence). V trimming: 3 bases; J trimming: 16 bases; junction bases outside the gene matches: 7. This CDR3 spans 13 amino acids. The CDR3 is CASSYLPGQGLHF. The CDR3 region has the DNA TGTGCCAGCAGTTATCTACCGGGACAGGGACTCCACTTT.

The chain joins TRBV6-1 to TRBJ2-3, with D uncertain. CDR3 length: 14 residues. CDR1 is MNHNS, CDR2 SASEGT, per germline. Deletions cut 10 bases from V and 4 bases from J, with 18 bases between. As DNA, the CDR3 is TGTGCCATCCGCCCGGTAGATTCCTCAGATACGCAGTATTTT. Protein: CAIRPVDSSDTQYF.

V and J are TRBV5-8 and TRBJ2-7, with 7 bases aligning to TRBD2. The germline gives CDR1 SGHTS, CDR2 YDEGEE. The CDR3 is 14 residues long. V shed 2 bases, J shed 0 bases, and the junction held 2 bases outside the gene matches. This chain's CDR3 is CASSLGGGSYEQYF. The CDR3 region has the DNA TGTGCCAGCAGCTTAGGCGGGGGCTCCTACGAGCAGTACTTC.

The CDR3 nucleotides read TGCGCCAGCAGTGAGGCTGACACAAGTAACACTGAAGCTTTCTTT. This translates into CASSEADTSNTEAFF. The genes are TRBV10-1 and TRBJ1-1; unclear D gene. Germline V gives CDR1 WNHNN, CDR2 SYGVQD (reference sequence). CDR3 length: 15 amino acids. The V gene lost 2 bases and the J gene lost 2 bases, with 12 bases spanning the gap.

The rearrangement uses TRBV21-1 and TRBJ2-7; the table's D call, TRBD1, was not checked against the DNA. TRBV21-1 is a pseudogene locus. CDR3 length equals 14 residues. The CDR3 DNA reads as TGTGCCAGCAGCCCACAGTGGGGGCCGTACGAGCAGTACTTC. Translation gives CASSPQWGPYEQYF.

The chain is built from TRBV7-9 and TRBJ1-4; D is unclear. The CDR3 loop spans 16 amino acids. Trimming took off 5 bases at V and 0 bases at J, with 13 bases between the two ends. Per germline, CDR1 SEHNR and CDR2 FQNEAQ (reference sequence). The CDR3 DNA is TGTGCCAGCAGCGCAACGACCGGGACAACTAATGAAAAACTGTTTTTT. This translates into CASSATTGTTNEKLFF.

The chain carries TRBV5-4 and TRBJ2-5, with 10 bases fitting TRBD1. The V gene end was trimmed by 3 bases and the J gene end by 5 bases; junction bases not matched to a gene: 7. The CDR3 has 15 amino acids. The germline V gene has CDR1 SGHNT and CDR2 YYREEE (reference sequence). The CDR3 loop reads CASSSETGGGETQYF. Written as DNA, the CDR3 is TGTGCCAGCAGCTCTGAGACAGGGGGCGGGGAGACCCAGTACTTC.

The V and J genes are TRBV5-8 and TRBJ1-5; D not resolved. Germline V CDR1 and CDR2: SGHTS, YDEGEE. There are 13 residues in the CDR3. The V end lost 4 bases, the J end lost 5 bases, and 10 bases lay between the germline ends. CDR3: CASSETGHQPQHF. The CDR3 DNA is TGTGCCAGCAGCGAGACGGGTCATCAGCCCCAGCATTTT. The whole variable domain, remainder taken from reference TRBV5-8 and TRBJ1-5, is EAGVTQSPTHLIKTRGQQATLRCSPISGHTSVYWYQQALGLGLQFLLWYDEGEERNRGNFPPRFSGRQFPNYSSELNVNALELEDSALYLCASSETGHQPQHFGDGTRLSIL.

The J gene is TRBJ2-7, the V gene TRBV6-1, with a weak D call TRBD1 (6 bases). Trimming removed 3 bases at V and 2 bases at J, with 23 bases between. This CDR3 comprises 18 residues. Germline assignment: CDR1 MNHNS and CDR2 SASEGT. The CDR3 nucleotides are TGTGCCAGCAGTGACTACCGGGGTATGGGGGCGGGTACCTACGAGCAGTACTTC. This gives the protein CASSDYRGMGAGTYEQYF.

This chain uses TRBV6-5 with TRBJ2-7, with a tentative D call TRBD1 (5 bases). Germline CDR1 is MNHEY and CDR2 is SVGAGI. Trimming cost V 0 bases and J 6 bases, with 15 bases left between them. The CDR3 length is 15 residues. The CDR3 loop is CASSYSKQVLGEQYF. The CDR3, as DNA: TGTGCCAGCAGTTACTCGAAACAGGTCTTAGGCGAGCAGTACTTC.

This rearrangement joins TRBV5-6 to TRBJ1-1; 8 nucleotides match TRBD1. The CDR3 extends over 16 amino acids. Germline V CDR1 and CDR2: SGHDT, YYEEEE. V shed 3 bases and J 0 bases; nucleotides not matched to a gene: 7. CDR3 DNA sequence: TGTGCCAGCAGCTCCGACCTCAGGGGGCTGAACACTGAAGCTTTCTTT. Translation: CASSSDLRGLNTEAFF.

This chain connects TRBV6-5 to TRBJ2-7; 9 nucleotides agree with TRBD1. Trimming cost V 2 bases and J 3 bases; bases outside gene matches: 8. The length of the CDR3 is 16 residues. The V gene's germline CDR1 is MNHEY and CDR2 SVGAGI. The CDR3: CASSYDQGTGNYEQYF. The DNA of the CDR3 is TGTGCCAGCAGTTACGACCAAGGGACAGGGAACTACGAGCAGTACTTC.

The genes are TRBV27 and TRBJ2-7, with D perhaps matching TRBD1 (6 bases). Trimming left V 6 bases short and J 3 bases short, with 21 bases between. Germline-derived CDR1 and CDR2 are MNHEY and SMNVEV (reference sequence). This CDR3 has 16 residues. CDR3 coding DNA: TGTGCCAGCAGCCCCGAGACAACAGGGTCCAGCTACGAGCAGTACTTC. Encoded protein: CASSPETTGSSYEQYF.

The chain uses TRBV28 and TRBJ2-3; weak D call: TRBD2 (6 bases). V shed 5 bases and J shed 1 base, with 13 bases lying between them. Germline loops: CDR1 MDHEN, CDR2 SYDVKM. The CDR3 extends over 15 amino acids. CDR3 sequence reads: CASSPWRGRTDTQYF. The CDR3 DNA reads as TGTGCCAGCAGTCCCTGGCGGGGCCGCACAGATACGCAGTATTTT.